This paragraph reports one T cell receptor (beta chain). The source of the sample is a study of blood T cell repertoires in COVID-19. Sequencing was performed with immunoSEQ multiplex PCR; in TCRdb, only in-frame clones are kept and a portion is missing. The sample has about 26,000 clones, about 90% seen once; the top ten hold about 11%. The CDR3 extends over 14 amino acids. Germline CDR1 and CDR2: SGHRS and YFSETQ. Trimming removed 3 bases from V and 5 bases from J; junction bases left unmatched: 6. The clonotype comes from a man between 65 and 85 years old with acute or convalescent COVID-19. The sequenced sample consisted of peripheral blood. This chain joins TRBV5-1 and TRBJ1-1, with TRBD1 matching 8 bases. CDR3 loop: CASSSSRGQTEAFF. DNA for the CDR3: TGCGCCAGCAGCTCTTCCAGGGGGCAGACTGAAGCTTTCTTT.